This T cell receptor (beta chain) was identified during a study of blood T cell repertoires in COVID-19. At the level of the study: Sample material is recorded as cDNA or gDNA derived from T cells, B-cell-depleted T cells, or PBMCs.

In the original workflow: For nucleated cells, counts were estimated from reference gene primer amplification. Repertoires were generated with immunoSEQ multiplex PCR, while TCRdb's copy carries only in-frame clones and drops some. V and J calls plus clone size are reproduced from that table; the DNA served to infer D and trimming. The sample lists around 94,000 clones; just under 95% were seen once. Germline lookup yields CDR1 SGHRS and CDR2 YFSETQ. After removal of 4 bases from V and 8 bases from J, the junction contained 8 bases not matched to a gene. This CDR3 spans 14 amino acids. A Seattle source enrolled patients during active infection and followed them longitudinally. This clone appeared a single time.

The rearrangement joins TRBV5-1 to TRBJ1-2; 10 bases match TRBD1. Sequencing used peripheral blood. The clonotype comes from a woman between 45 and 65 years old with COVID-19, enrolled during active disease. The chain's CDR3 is CASSPIGTGEGYTF. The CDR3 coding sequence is TGCGCCAGCAGCCCTATTGGGACAGGGGAGGGCTACACCTTC. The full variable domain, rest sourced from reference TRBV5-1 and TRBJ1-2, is KAGVTQTPRYLIKTRGQQVTLSCSPISGHRSVSWYQQTPGQGLQFLFEYFSETQRNKGNFPGRFSGRQFSNSRSEMNVSTLELGDSALYLCASSPIGTGEGYTFGSGTRLTVV.